This is a list of T cell receptor beta chains from one sample in a study of T cell responses to AZD1222 COVID-19 vaccine. Using immunoSEQ multiplex PCR, the repertoire was profiled, and TCRdb retains in-frame clones only, with some absent. The profile shows about 140,000 clones, 80% to 95% of them singletons. This material consisted of peripheral blood, taken 28 days after the second AZD1222 dose. All receptors derive from an adult who received the AZD1222 COVID-19 vaccine. Both conserved end residues are part of each CDR3. Fields, in order: D gene, J gene, CDR3 length, clone size, V gene, CDR3 DNA, CDR3 protein. D genes are given only for firm matches. Rows may omit the clone size; those that give it use once, few, many or a size class.

d_gene: -; j_gene: TRBJ2-3; len: 14; abundance: -; v_gene: TRBV10-3; CDR3nt: TGTGCCATCAGTGACCCTAGATTACGAGATACGCAGTATTTT; CDR3aa: CAISDPRLRDTQYF
d_gene: -; j_gene: TRBJ2-6; len: 15; abundance: -; v_gene: TRBV3-1/TRBV3-2; CDR3nt: TGTGCCAGCAGCCAAGATCACTCTGGGGCCAACGTCCTGACTTTC; CDR3aa: CASSQDHSGANVLTF
d_gene: TRBD2; j_gene: TRBJ2-5; len: 18; abundance: -; v_gene: TRBV15; CDR3nt: TGTGCCACCAGCAGAGATTTAGGGCTAGCGGGAGACCAAGAGACCCAGTACTTC; CDR3aa: CATSRDLGLAGDQETQYF
d_gene: -; j_gene: TRBJ1-2; len: 15; abundance: -; v_gene: TRBV4-2; CDR3nt: TGTGCCAGCAGCCGGGACCTGAAAGAGGGGTTTGGCTACACCTTC; CDR3aa: CASSRDLKEGFGYTF
d_gene: -; j_gene: TRBJ1-1; len: 19; abundance: once; v_gene: TRBV15; CDR3nt: TGTGCCACCAGCAGAGTACCCAGGGTGTTAATGGGTTCAAACACTGAAGCTTTCTTT; CDR3aa: CATSRVPRVLMGSNTEAFF
d_gene: -; j_gene: TRBJ1-5; len: 14; abundance: -; v_gene: TRBV11-1; CDR3nt: TGTGCCAGCAGCCCGCAGCACTTCCATCAGCCCCAGCATTTT; CDR3aa: CASSPQHFHQPQHF
d_gene: TRBD2; j_gene: TRBJ2-3; len: 15; abundance: -; v_gene: TRBV19; CDR3nt: TGTGGCAACAAGCGGGGGGATCCCGGCACAGATACGCAGTATTTT; CDR3aa: CGNKRGDPGTDTQYF
d_gene: -; j_gene: TRBJ1-1; len: 14; abundance: -; v_gene: TRBV7-9; CDR3nt: TGTGCCAGCAGCTTGTCGGTCCATGGCACTGAAGCTTTCTTT; CDR3aa: CASSLSVHGTEAFF
d_gene: -; j_gene: TRBJ1-4; len: 14; abundance: -; v_gene: TRBV18; CDR3nt: TGTGCCAGCTCCCCGGGGGCGGCCAATGAAAAACTGTTTTTT; CDR3aa: CASSPGAANEKLFF
d_gene: -; j_gene: TRBJ2-5; len: 12; abundance: few; v_gene: TRBV2; CDR3nt: TGTGCCAGCAGTGGGGACCCAGAGACCCAGTACTTC; CDR3aa: CASSGDPETQYF
d_gene: -; j_gene: TRBJ2-5; len: 14; abundance: -; v_gene: TRBV19; CDR3nt: TGTGCCAGCCGGACTACGGGGGGCGGGGAGACCCAGTACTTC; CDR3aa: CASRTTGGGETQYF
d_gene: -; j_gene: TRBJ2-3; len: 13; abundance: -; v_gene: TRBV27; CDR3nt: TGTGCCAGCAGTTTACCCCCCCCCAGTACGCAGTATTTT; CDR3aa: CASSLPPPSTQYF
d_gene: -; j_gene: TRBJ1-5; len: 17; abundance: few; v_gene: TRBV5-8; CDR3nt: TGTGCCAGCAGCCCACTCGGCGTAGGAAGATGGAATCAGCCCCAGCATTTT; CDR3aa: CASSPLGVGRWNQPQHF
d_gene: TRBD1; j_gene: TRBJ1-2; len: 14; abundance: -; v_gene: TRBV11-2; CDR3nt: TGTGCCAGCAGCAAAGCCCCCAGGGGGCAAGGCTACACCTTC; CDR3aa: CASSKAPRGQGYTF
d_gene: -; j_gene: TRBJ2-6; len: 14; abundance: -; v_gene: TRBV6-4; CDR3nt: TGTGCCAGCTCAGCGATCTCTGGGGCCAACGTCCTGACTTTC; CDR3aa: CASSAISGANVLTF
d_gene: -; j_gene: TRBJ2-6; len: 14; abundance: -; v_gene: TRBV28; CDR3nt: TGTGCCAGCAGTTTTACTTCTGGGGCCAACGTCCTGACTTTC; CDR3aa: CASSFTSGANVLTF
d_gene: -; j_gene: TRBJ2-1; len: 13; abundance: -; v_gene: TRBV19; CDR3nt: TGTGCCAGTAGTTGGTCGGAGTACAATGAGCAGTTCTTC; CDR3aa: CASSWSEYNEQFF
d_gene: -; j_gene: TRBJ2-1; len: 15; abundance: -; v_gene: TRBV7-9; CDR3nt: TGTGCCAGCAGGCCAGACTGGAACTCCTACAATGAGCAGTTCTTC; CDR3aa: CASRPDWNSYNEQFF
d_gene: -; j_gene: TRBJ1-4; len: 16; abundance: -; v_gene: TRBV11-2; CDR3nt: TGTGCCAGCAGCTTAGGGTCTACGGGCTCCAATGAAAAACTGTTTTTT; CDR3aa: CASSLGSTGSNEKLFF
d_gene: TRBD2; j_gene: TRBJ2-1; len: 16; abundance: -; v_gene: TRBV10-3; CDR3nt: TGTGCCATCAGTGGGGGGAGCGGGAGCTCCTACAATGAGCAGTTCTTC; CDR3aa: CAISGGSGSSYNEQFF
d_gene: -; j_gene: TRBJ1-5; len: 15; abundance: -; v_gene: TRBV27; CDR3nt: TGTGCCAGCAGTTTACAAGCATTTAGCAATCAGCCCCAGCATTTT; CDR3aa: CASSLQAFSNQPQHF
d_gene: TRBD1; j_gene: TRBJ2-1; len: 12; abundance: -; v_gene: TRBV2; CDR3nt: TGTGCCAGCAGTGGCCAGGGGGTTGAGCAGTTCTTC; CDR3aa: CASSGQGVEQFF
d_gene: TRBD1; j_gene: TRBJ2-5; len: 15; abundance: once; v_gene: TRBV29-1; CDR3nt: TGCAGCGTGGACCCTCGGACAGGGGGCGGAGAGACCCAGTACTTC; CDR3aa: CSVDPRTGGGETQYF
d_gene: -; j_gene: TRBJ2-7; len: 12; abundance: -; v_gene: TRBV7-6; CDR3nt: TGTGCCAGCGGGTGGGACGGCTACGAGCAGTACTTC; CDR3aa: CASGWDGYEQYF
d_gene: -; j_gene: TRBJ1-1; len: 13; abundance: once; v_gene: TRBV7-3; CDR3nt: TGTGCCAGCAGCTTACAAATGAACACTGAAGCTTTCTTT; CDR3aa: CASSLQMNTEAFF
d_gene: -; j_gene: TRBJ1-5; len: 15; abundance: -; v_gene: TRBV19; CDR3nt: TGTGCCAGTAGGTTCGAACACCCGGACGTACGGCCCCAGCATTTT; CDR3aa: CASRFEHPDVRPQHF
d_gene: -; j_gene: TRBJ2-1; len: 13; abundance: -; v_gene: TRBV5-1; CDR3nt: TGCGCCAGCAGCTTGGAACTTAACAATGAGCAGTTCTTC; CDR3aa: CASSLELNNEQFF
d_gene: -; j_gene: TRBJ1-6; len: 18; abundance: -; v_gene: TRBV5-1; CDR3nt: TGCGCCAGCAGCTTGGGGGGCGGTACAGTCGGGTATAATTCACCCCTCCACTTT; CDR3aa: CASSLGGGTVGYNSPLHF
d_gene: -; j_gene: TRBJ1-5; len: 17; abundance: -; v_gene: TRBV4-1; CDR3nt: TGCGCCAGCAGCCAAGACAGGGGTCCCAGGGGCAATCAGCCCCAGCATTTT; CDR3aa: CASSQDRGPRGNQPQHF
d_gene: -; j_gene: TRBJ2-7; len: 18; abundance: few; v_gene: TRBV4-1; CDR3nt: TGCGCCAGCAGCCAAGATGGTAACACAAAGAAGGGCTCCTACGAGCAGTACTTC; CDR3aa: CASSQDGNTKKGSYEQYF
d_gene: TRBD2; j_gene: TRBJ2-5; len: 15; abundance: -; v_gene: TRBV15; CDR3nt: TGTGCCACCAGCCGAGGGCGGGAGCGGGGGGAGACCCAGTACTTC; CDR3aa: CATSRGRERGETQYF